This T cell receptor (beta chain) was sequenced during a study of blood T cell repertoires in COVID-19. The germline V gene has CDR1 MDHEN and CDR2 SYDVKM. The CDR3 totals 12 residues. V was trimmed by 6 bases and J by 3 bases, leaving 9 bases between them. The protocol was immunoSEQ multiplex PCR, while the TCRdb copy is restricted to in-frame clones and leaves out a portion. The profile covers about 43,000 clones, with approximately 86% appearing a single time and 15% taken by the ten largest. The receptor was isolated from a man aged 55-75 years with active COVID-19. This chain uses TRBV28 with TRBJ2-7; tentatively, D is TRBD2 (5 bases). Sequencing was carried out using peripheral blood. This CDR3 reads CASRTGGYEQYF. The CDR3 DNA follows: TGTGCCAGCAGGACCGGAGGCTACGAGCAGTACTTC.